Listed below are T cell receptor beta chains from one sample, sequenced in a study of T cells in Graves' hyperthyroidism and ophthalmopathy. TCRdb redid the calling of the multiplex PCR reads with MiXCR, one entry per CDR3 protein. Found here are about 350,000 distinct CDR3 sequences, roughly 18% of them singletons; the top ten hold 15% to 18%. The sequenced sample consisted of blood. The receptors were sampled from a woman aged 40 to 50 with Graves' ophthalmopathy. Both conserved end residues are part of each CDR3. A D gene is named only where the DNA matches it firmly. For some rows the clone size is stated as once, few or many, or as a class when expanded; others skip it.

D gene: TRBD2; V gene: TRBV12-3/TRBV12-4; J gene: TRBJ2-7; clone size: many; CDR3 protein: CASSLRAGLVYEQYF; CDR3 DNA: TGTGCCAGCAGTTTACGGGCGGGACTAGTCTACGAGCAGTACTTC
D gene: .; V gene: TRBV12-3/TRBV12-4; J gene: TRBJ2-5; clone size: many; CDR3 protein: CASTMKETQYF; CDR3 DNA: TGTGCCAGCACTATGAAAGAGACCCAGTACTTC
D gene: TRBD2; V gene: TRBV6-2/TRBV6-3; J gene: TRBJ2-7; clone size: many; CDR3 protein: CASGRAGLYEQYF; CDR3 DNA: TGTGCCAGCGGGAGGGCCGGGCTTTACGAGCAGTACTTC
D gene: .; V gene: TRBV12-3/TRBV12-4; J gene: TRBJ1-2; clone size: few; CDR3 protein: CASSSYQELSGYTF; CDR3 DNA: TGTGCCAGCAGTTCCTACCAGGAGTTGAGTGGCTACACCTTC
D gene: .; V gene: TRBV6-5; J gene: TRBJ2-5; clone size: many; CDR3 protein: CASSYSINLGERTQYF; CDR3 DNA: TGTGCCAGCAGTTACTCGATTAATCTGGGTGAACGGACCCAGTACTTC
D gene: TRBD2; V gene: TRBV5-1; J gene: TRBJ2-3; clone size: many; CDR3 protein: CASSLGLAVTDTQYF; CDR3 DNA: TGCGCCAGCAGCTTAGGACTAGCGGTCACAGATACGCAGTATTTT
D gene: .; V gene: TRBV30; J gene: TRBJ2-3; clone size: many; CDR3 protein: CAWSGPRGTSTDTQYF; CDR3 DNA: TGTGCCTGGAGTGGCCCCAGGGGTACTAGCACAGATACGCAGTATTTT
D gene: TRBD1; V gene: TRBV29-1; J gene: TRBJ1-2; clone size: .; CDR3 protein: CSVGQGDYNYGYTF; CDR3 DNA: TGCAGCGTTGGACAGGGGGATTATAACTATGGCTACACCTTC
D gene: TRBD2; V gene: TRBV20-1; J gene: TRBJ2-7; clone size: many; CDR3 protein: CSARTGGIYEQYF; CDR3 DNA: TGCAGTGCTAGAACGGGAGGGATCTACGAGCAGTACTTC
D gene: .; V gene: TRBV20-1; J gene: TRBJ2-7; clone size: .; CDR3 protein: CSATYRDPHEQYF; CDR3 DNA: TGCAGTGCTACCTATCGGGACCCCCACGAGCAGTACTTC
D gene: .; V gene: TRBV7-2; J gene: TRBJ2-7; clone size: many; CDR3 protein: CASSPPRDRHEQYF; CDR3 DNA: TGTGCCAGCAGCCCCCCCCGGGACCGCCACGAGCAGTACTTC
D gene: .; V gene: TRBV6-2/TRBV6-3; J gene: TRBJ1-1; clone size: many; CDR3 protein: CASSYRRQNTEAFF; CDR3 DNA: TGTGCCAGCAGTTACCGAAGGCAGAACACTGAAGCTTTCTTT
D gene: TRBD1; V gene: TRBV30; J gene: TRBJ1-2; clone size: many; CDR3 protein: CAWSAASGGASGYTF; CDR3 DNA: TGTGCCTGGAGTGCAGCCTCAGGGGGCGCGTCGGGATACACCTTC
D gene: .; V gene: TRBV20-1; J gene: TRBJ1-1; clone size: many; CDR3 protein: CSAREGGLGAFF; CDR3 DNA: TGCAGTGCTAGAGAGGGGGGTTTGGGGGCTTTCTTT
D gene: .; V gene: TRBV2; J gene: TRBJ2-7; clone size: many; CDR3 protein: CASSEVGVEQYF; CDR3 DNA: TGTGCCAGCAGTGAAGTAGGAGTCGAGCAGTACTTC
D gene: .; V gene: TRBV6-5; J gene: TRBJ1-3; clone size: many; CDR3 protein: CASSRVIGNTIYF; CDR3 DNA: TGTGCCAGCTCTAGGGTTATCGGAAACACCATATATTTT
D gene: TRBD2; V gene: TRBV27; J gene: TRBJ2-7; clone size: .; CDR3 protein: CASSSPAGGQWEQYF; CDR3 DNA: TGTGCCAGCAGCTCCCCAGCGGGAGGGCAGTGGGAGCAGTACTTC
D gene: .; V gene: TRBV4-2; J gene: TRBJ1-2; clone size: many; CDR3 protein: CASRLVGSGERYGYTF; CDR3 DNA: TGTGCCAGCAGATTAGTCGGGTCGGGAGAGCGGTATGGCTACACCTTC
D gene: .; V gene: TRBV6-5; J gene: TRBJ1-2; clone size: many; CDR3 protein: CASSYSRTDLYGYTF; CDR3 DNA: TGTGCCAGCAGTTACTCTAGGACAGACCTTTATGGCTACACCTTC
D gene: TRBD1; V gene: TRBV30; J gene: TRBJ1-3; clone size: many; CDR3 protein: CAWSVRGPGRSGNTIYF; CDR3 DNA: TGTGCCTGGAGTGTAAGGGGGCCTGGACGCTCTGGAAACACCATATATTTT
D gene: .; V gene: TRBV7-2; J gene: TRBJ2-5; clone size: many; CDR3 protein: CASSSQKTQYF; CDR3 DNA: TGTGCCAGCAGCTCCCAGAAGACCCAGTACTTC
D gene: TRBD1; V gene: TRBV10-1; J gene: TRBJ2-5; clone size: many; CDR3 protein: CASSESTWDRQETQYF; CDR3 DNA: TGCGCCAGCAGTGAGTCGACGTGGGACAGACAAGAGACCCAGTACTTC
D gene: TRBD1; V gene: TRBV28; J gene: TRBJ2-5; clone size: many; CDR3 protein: CASSLGGQGAETQYF; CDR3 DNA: TGTGCCAGCAGTTTAGGAGGACAGGGGGCGGAGACCCAGTACTTC
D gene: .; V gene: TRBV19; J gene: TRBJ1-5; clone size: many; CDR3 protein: CASRRGHFDQPQHF; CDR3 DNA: TGTGCCAGTAGAAGGGGACATTTCGATCAGCCCCAGCATTTT
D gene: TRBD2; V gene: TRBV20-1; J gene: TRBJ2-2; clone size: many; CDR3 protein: CSVPSGTNTGELFF; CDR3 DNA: TGCAGTGTCCCTAGCGGAACGAACACCGGGGAGCTGTTTTTT
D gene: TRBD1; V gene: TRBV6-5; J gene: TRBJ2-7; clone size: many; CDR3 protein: CASRLGQGAYEQYF; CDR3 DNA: TGTGCCAGCAGACTCGGACAGGGAGCCTACGAGCAGTACTTC
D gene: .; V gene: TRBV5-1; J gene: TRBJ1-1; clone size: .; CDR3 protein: CASSPKGGKFYEAFF; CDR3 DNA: TGCGCCAGCAGCCCAAAAGGCGGGAAATTCTATGAAGCTTTCTTT
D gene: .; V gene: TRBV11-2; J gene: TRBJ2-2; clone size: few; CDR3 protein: CASSLEGGTGELFF; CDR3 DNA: TGTGCCAGCAGCTTAGAAGGCGGCACCGGGGAGCTGTTTTTT
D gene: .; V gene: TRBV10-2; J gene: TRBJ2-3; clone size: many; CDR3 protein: CASSAGGSTDTQYF; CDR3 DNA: TGCGCCAGCAGTGCCGGCGGGAGCACAGATACGCAGTATTTT
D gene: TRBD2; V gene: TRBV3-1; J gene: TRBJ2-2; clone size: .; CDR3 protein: CASSLTSGSPGELFF; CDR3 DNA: TGTGCCAGCAGCCTGACTAGCGGGAGTCCCGGGGAGCTGTTTTTT
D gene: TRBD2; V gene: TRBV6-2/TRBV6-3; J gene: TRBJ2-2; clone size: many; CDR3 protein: CASSYTRLARNTGELFF; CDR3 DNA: TGTGCCAGCAGTTACACACGACTAGCGCGGAACACCGGGGAGCTGTTTTTT
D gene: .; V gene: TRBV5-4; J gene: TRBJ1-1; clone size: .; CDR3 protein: CASSLGGLGLNTEAYF; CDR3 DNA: TGTGCCAGCAGCTTGGGGGGACTGGGGTTGAACACTGAAGCTTACTTT
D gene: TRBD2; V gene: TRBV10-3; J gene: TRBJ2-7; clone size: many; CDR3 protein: CAISESIAGGYEQYF; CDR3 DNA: TGTGCCATCAGTGAGTCCATAGCGGGAGGGTACGAGCAGTACTTC
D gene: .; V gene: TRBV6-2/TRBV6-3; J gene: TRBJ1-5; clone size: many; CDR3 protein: CASSYADGQPQHF; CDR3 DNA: TGTGCCAGCAGTTACGCTGACGGTCAGCCCCAGCATTTT
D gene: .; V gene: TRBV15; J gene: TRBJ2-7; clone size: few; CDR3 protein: CATSPVLGEQTYEQYF; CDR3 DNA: TGTGCCACCAGCCCAGTGTTAGGTGAACAGACCTACGAGCAGTACTTC
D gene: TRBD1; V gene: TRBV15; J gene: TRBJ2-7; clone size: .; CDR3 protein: CATRGTGGDEQYF; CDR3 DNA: TGTGCCACCAGGGGGACAGGGGGCGACGAGCAGTACTTC
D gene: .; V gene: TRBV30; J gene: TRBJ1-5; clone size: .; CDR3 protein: CAWNLRGSPQHF; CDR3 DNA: TGTGCCTGGAATCTTCGAGGGTCGCCCCAGCATTTT
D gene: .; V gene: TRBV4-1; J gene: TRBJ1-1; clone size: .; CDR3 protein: CASSQSANTEAFF; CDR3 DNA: TGCGCCAGCAGCCAATCAGCCAACACTGAAGCTTTCTTT
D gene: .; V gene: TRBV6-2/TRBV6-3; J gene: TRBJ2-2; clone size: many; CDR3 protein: CAIKFSGNTGELFF; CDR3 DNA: TGTGCCATCAAGTTTAGCGGGAACACCGGGGAGCTGTTTTTT
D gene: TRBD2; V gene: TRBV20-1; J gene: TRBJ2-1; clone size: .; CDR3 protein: CSARDGRAESHEQFF; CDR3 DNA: TGCAGTGCTAGAGATGGGAGGGCAGAATCCCACGAGCAGTTCTTC
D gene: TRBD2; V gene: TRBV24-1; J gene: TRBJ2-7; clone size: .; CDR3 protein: CATSGAGGSYEQYF; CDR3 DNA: TGTGCCACCAGTGGAGCGGGGGGCTCCTACGAGCAGTACTTC
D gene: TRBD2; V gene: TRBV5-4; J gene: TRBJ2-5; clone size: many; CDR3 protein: CASSLASGSSGETQYF; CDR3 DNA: TGTGCCAGCAGCTTGGCCAGCGGGAGCTCCGGAGAGACCCAGTACTTC
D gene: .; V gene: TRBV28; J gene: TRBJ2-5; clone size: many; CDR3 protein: CASRRQYQETQYF; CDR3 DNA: TGTGCCAGCAGAAGACAGTACCAAGAGACCCAGTACTTC
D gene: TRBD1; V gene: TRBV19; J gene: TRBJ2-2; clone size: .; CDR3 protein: CASSTRDRVFANTGELFF; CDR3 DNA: TGTGCCAGTAGTACTCGGGACAGGGTCTTCGCGAACACCGGGGAGCTGTTTTTT